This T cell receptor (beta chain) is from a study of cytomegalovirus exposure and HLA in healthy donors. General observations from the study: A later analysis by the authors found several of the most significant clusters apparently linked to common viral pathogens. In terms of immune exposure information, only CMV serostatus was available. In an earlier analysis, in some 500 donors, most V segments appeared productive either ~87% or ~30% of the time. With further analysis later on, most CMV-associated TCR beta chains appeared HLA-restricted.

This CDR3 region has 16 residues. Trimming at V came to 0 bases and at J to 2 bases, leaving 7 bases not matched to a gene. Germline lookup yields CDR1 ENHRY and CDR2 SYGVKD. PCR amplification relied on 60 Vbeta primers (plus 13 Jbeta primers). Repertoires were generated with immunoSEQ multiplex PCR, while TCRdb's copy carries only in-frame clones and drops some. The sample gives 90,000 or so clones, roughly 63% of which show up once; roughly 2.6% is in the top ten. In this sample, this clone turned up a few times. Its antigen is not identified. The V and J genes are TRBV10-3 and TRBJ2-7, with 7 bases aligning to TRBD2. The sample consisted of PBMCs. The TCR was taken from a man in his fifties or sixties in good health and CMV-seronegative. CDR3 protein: CAISESTRSGAYEQYF. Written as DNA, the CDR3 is TGTGCCATCAGTGAGTCGACCCGCAGCGGGGCCTACGAGCAGTACTTC.